This note documents a single T cell receptor beta chain sequence. The CDR3 is made up of 14 amino acids. Germline CDR1 MNHEY, CDR2 SMNVEV (reference sequence). Trimming took 4 bases from V and 0 from J, leaving 10 bases between them. The data were taken from a study of T cells in Graves' hyperthyroidism and ophthalmopathy. Each patient was aged 18 to 65 and had newly diagnosed hyperthyroidism of under 2 months' duration. Out of approximately 10 ml of fresh peripheral blood came the PBMCs. The source material, RNA transcripts, was used to amplify TCR beta CDR3 regions. The HTBI primer set drove a first-round RT-PCR of the TCR CDR3. TCRdb re-called the multiplex PCR reads with MiXCR, one entry per CDR3 protein. The top ten clones hold approximately 14% of a sample with about 570,000 distinct CDR3 sequences, 13% to 15% of them seen once.

J is TRBJ2-7 and V is TRBV27, with D possibly matching TRBD2 (5 bases). What was sequenced was blood. The receptor comes from a woman between 40 and 55 years old with Graves' hyperthyroidism. The CDR3 reads CASSYQRYSYEQYF. The CDR3 nucleotides are TGTGCCAGCAGTTACCAGCGGTACTCCTACGAGCAGTACTTC.